Shown below are 8 T cell receptor beta chains from a single sample sequenced in a study of shared clonotypes between healthy human individuals. Sequencing was performed with immunoSEQ multiplex PCR; in TCRdb, only in-frame clones are kept and a portion is missing. The repertoire holds about 470,000 clones, with more than 75% as singletons. The source material was PBMCs. The receptor source for this set is a woman aged 40 to 50 in good health. Some clones in this sample may be carry-over from other donors' samples.

V gene TRBV27 combines with J gene TRBJ1-2; a possible D gene is TRBD1 (6 bases). This CDR3 has 12 amino acids. V was shortened by 4 bases and J by 8 bases, with 11 bases between the two germline ends. Germline CDR1 MNHEY, CDR2 SMNVEV (reference sequence). CDR3 amino acids: CASSSNRVGYTF. CDR3 nucleotides: TGTGCCAGCAGTTCAAACAGGGTCGGCTACACCTTC.

The CDR3 coding sequence is TGTGCCAGCAGCCAAGATACTCGGCCTAACTATGGCTACACCTTC. This encodes CASSQDTRPNYGYTF. The gene calls are TRBV4-2 and TRBJ1-2, with D hard to call. The germline V gene encodes CDR1 LGHNA and CDR2 YNFKEQ. The CDR3 consists of 15 residues. V was cut by 0 bases and J by 0 bases, with 8 bases left in between.

This clone was seen more than once but under ten times. The genes are TRBV28 and TRBJ2-2; D call uncertain. The CDR3 is 12 amino acids. V lost 6 bases, J lost 2 bases, and 4 bases lay in between. Germline CDR1 is MDHEN and CDR2 is SYDVKM. The CDR3 protein is CASSANTGELFF. The CDR3 nucleotides read TGTGCCAGCAGCGCTAACACCGGGGAGCTGTTTTTT.

Ten or more counts support this clone. This rearrangement joins TRBV4-3 to TRBJ2-1; perhaps D is TRBD1 or TRBD2 (5 bases each). Germline CDR1 and CDR2: LGHNA and YSLEER. The germline V and J ends were trimmed by 3 bases and 3 bases, with 15 bases remaining between them. The CDR3 loop spans 16 amino acids. This chain's CDR3 is CASSQLGTGDYNEQFF. Written as DNA, the CDR3 is TGCGCCAGCAGCCAGCTGGGGACCGGCGACTACAATGAGCAGTTCTTC.

This clone was seen once. The chain recombines TRBV12-2 with TRBJ2-7; the D segment call TRBD2 is taken from the table without a DNA check. TRBV12-2 is flagged as a pseudogene. This CDR3 comprises 20 residues. CDR3 sequence (DNA): TGTGCAAGTCGCTCTTCAACCCCCGACGTGTGCGGGAGGTCCTTCTACGAGCAGTACTTC. Its protein is CASRSSTPDVCGRSFYEQYF.

The CDR3 loop is CASSEVTGSNTEAFF. DNA of the CDR3: TGTGCCAGCAGTGAAGTGACAGGGTCGAATACTGAAGCTTTCTTT. The chain combines TRBV6-1 with TRBJ1-1; 7 bases are shared with TRBD1. The CDR3 is made up of 15 amino acids. Trimming removed 1 base from V and 5 bases from J; junction bases left unmatched: 7. Germline V CDR1 and CDR2: MNHNS, SASEGT.

This clone was observed once. The V and J genes are TRBV18 and TRBJ2-5; D gene uncertain. In germline, CDR1 is KGHSH, CDR2 LQKENI. Trimming pared 4 bases from V and 5 bases from J, leaving 14 bases between. The CDR3 covers 14 residues. CDR3 sequence reads: CASSRMGSGETQYF. Here the CDR3 DNA reads TGTGCCAGCTCACGAATGGGGTCTGGGGAGACCCAGTACTTC.

The chain carries TRBV28 and TRBJ2-4, with D tentatively TRBD1 (5 bases). The CDR3 is 17 residues long. Per the germline V gene, CDR1 is MDHEN and CDR2 is SYDVKM. Deletions cut 5 bases from V and 3 bases from J, with 20 bases between. The CDR3 region has the DNA TGTGCCAGCAGTACCCAACGCCAGGGTAGGGGCAAAAACATTCAGTACTTC. Protein: CASSTQRQGRGKNIQYF.